The clone carrying this TCR beta chain was seen only once. The data stem from a study of blood T cell repertoires in COVID-19. Study details: PBMCs, B-cell-depleted T cells, or T cells provided the cDNA or gDNA that made up the material.

V lost 0 bases, J lost 8 bases, and 13 bases lay in between. The CDR3 length is 15 residues. CDR1 is MGHRA, CDR2 YSYEKL, per germline. Clones were read by immunoSEQ multiplex PCR, and TCRdb kept only the in-frame ones, dropping some. The sample shows under 450,000 clones, over 65% of them seen only once. The material sequenced was peripheral blood. V and J are TRBV4-1 and TRBJ1-4; D is unclear. This TCR was recovered from a human donor with acute or convalescent COVID-19. The donor label of this sample is uncertain. The CDR3 bases are TGCGCCAGCAGCCAAGAATACCCGGTCATGGAAAAACTGTTTTTT. It translates to CASSQEYPVMEKLFF.